These 23 T cell receptor beta chains were all obtained from the same sample, sequenced in a study of post-analysis software for immune sequencing data. Built from TCR beta cDNA, the libraries had unique molecular identifiers in them. TCRdb re-analysed the PCR reads in MiXCR, keeping a single row per CDR3 protein. The top ten hold about 10% of the sample, which has some 700,000 distinct CDR3 sequences, 55% to 70% seen once. These receptors' antigens are unknown. Study-level results: When patients were compared with controls, five TRBV segments were more frequent, TRBV5-6, TRBV5-1 and TRBV20-1 among them.

Source material: blood. The receptors were gathered from a girl under 10 years old with multiple sclerosis.

This clonotype was seen just once. The chain joins TRBV5-1 to TRBJ1-6, with TRBD1 identical over 9 bases. CDR3 length equals 15 residues. V shed 2 bases and J 5 bases; nucleotides not matched to a gene: 2. The germline V gene encodes CDR1 SGHRS and CDR2 YFSETQ. CDR3: CASSLRTGDNSPLHF. The DNA for the CDR3 is TGCGCCAGCAGCTTAAGGACAGGGGATAATTCACCCCTCCACTTT.

The chain is built from TRBV25-1 and TRBJ2-2; D gene ambiguous. There are 14 residues in the CDR3. In germline, CDR1 is MGHDK, CDR2 SYGVNS. Trimming stripped 6 bases from V and 6 bases from J, with 14 bases between. The chain's CDR3 is CASSPARLAGELFF. DNA of the CDR3: TGTGCCAGCAGCCCTGCGAGGTTGGCCGGGGAGCTGTTTTTT.

This clonotype has more than one count but fewer than ten. The chain couples TRBV10-3 to TRBJ2-5, with D perhaps matching TRBD1 (5 bases). The CDR3 consists of 15 residues. The V gene lost 4 bases and the J gene lost 5 bases, with 17 bases spanning the gap. Germline V lookup: CDR1 ENHRY, CDR2 SYGVKD. CDR3 region: CAISAPERGTETQYF. In DNA form, the CDR3 reads TGTGCCATCAGTGCCCCCGAAAGGGGAACGGAGACCCAGTACTTC.

This clonotype showed up just once. This chain connects TRBV5-1 to TRBJ2-6; D is perhaps TRBD1 (6 bases). Trimming pared 4 bases from V and 0 bases from J, leaving 11 bases between. Germline CDR1 is SGHRS and CDR2 is YFSETQ. The CDR3 spans 16 residues. The CDR3 reads CASSGGQISGANVLTF. CDR3 DNA sequence: TGCGCCAGCAGCGGGGGACAAATCTCTGGGGCCAACGTCCTGACTTTC.

The J gene is TRBJ2-3, the V gene TRBV6-2 or TRBV6-3; 8 bases are a match to TRBD2. V dropped 2 bases and J dropped 2; count of bases not matched to a gene: 6. Germline CDR1 is MNHEY and CDR2 is SVGEGT. The CDR3 covers 16 residues. This chain's CDR3 is CASSYPAGGPTDTQYF. The CDR3 coding sequence is TGTGCCAGCAGTTACCCTGCGGGGGGACCCACAGATACGCAGTATTTT.

The chain employs TRBV24-1 and TRBJ2-3; D possibly corresponds to TRBD1 (6 bases). This CDR3 spans 18 amino acids. Germline V gives CDR1 KGHDR, CDR2 SFDVKD. V shed 2 bases and J shed 2 bases, with 19 bases lying between them. DNA of the CDR3: TGTGCCACCAGTGATTCCCGAGGGGGTCAATTATTCACAGATACGCAGTATTTT. Its protein is CATSDSRGGQLFTDTQYF.

As to this clonotype: One end of the junction fails to match germline, which may point to a read error. The V call is TRBV29-1, the J call TRBJ2-1, with 11 positions matching TRBD2. Germline V CDR1 and CDR2: SQVTM, ANQGSEA. The CDR3 has 16 amino acids. Here the CDR3 reads CSVEGRLAGRTDERFF. The CDR3 DNA reads TGCAGCGTTGAGGGTCGACTAGCGGGGAGGACCGATGAGCGGTTCTTC.

The chain carries TRBV20-1 and TRBJ2-5; D is unresolved. The CDR3 length is 16 residues. Germline V gene sequence: CDR1 DFQATT, CDR2 SNEGSKA (reference sequence). The V gene lost 0 bases and the J gene lost 11 bases, with 25 bases spanning the gap. CDR3 loop: CSARDPANPVYNEQYF. DNA for the CDR3: TGCAGTGCTAGAGACCCAGCGAACCCAGTCTACAATGAGCAGTACTTC.

The J gene is TRBJ2-7, the V gene TRBV10-3; the D gene is possibly TRBD1 (6 bases). Trimming shortened V by 3 bases and J by 7 bases, and 19 bases separated the two germline ends. This CDR3 contains 15 residues. Germline loops: CDR1 ENHRY, CDR2 SYGVKD. The CDR3 sequence is CAISDGQSSYNEQYF. For the CDR3, the DNA is TGTGCCATCAGTGACGGACAGAGCTCCTACAATGAGCAGTACTTC.

The V gene is TRBV27, the J gene TRBJ1-2; a weak D match, TRBD1 (6 bases). V gave up 5 bases and J gave up 4 bases, with 11 bases separating them. The CDR3 length is 13 residues. CDR1 is MNHEY and CDR2 is SMNVEV in the germline V gene (reference sequence). The CDR3 region is CASSQGQLYGYTF. The CDR3 DNA reads as TGTGCCAGCAGTCAAGGACAGCTCTATGGCTACACCTTC.

The rearrangement links TRBV6-4 to TRBJ2-1; D is unclear. The CDR3 spans 12 residues. Germline V gene data show CDR1 as MRHNA and CDR2 as SNTAGT. The V end lost 2 bases, the J end lost 6 bases, and 5 bases lay between the germline ends. For the CDR3, the DNA is TGTGCCAGCAGTGACGGTCGCAATGAGCAGTTCTTC. Translating it yields CASSDGRNEQFF.

This clonotype was counted between two and nine times. The chain has TRBV10-2 and TRBJ2-7, with 7 nucleotides matching TRBD1. In germline, CDR1 is WSHSY, CDR2 SAAADI. Germline trimming cut 8 bases from V and 5 bases from J; bases unmatched to any gene: 9. The CDR3 extends over 13 amino acids. The CDR3 DNA reads as TGCGCCAGCTCTGAAGGGGGCCCCGACGAGCAGTACTTC. Translating gives CASSEGGPDEQYF.

This clonotype has a handful of counts. The chain combines TRBV4-1 with TRBJ2-4; 11 positions match TRBD2. V lost 0 bases, J lost 8 bases, and 12 bases stayed unmatched. Germline V CDR1 and CDR2: MGHRA, YSYEKL. The CDR3 totals 18 residues. CDR3 protein: CASSQDISGRARGDIQYF. The DNA of the CDR3 is TGCGCCAGCAGCCAAGATATTAGCGGGAGGGCCAGGGGAGACATTCAGTACTTC.

V is TRBV5-1 and J is TRBJ2-7, with no clear D. V gave up 0 bases and J gave up 5 bases, with 6 bases separating them. From germline, CDR1 is SGHRS and CDR2 YFSETQ. The CDR3 covers 12 residues. The CDR3, as DNA: TGCGCCAGCAGCTTGGGAGCTAACGAGCAGTACTTC. This codes for CASSLGANEQYF. Supplemented by reference TRBV5-1 and TRBJ2-7, the full variable domain reads KAGVTQTPRYLIKTRGQQVTLSCSPISGHRSVSWYQQTPGQGLQFLFEYFSETQRNKGNFPGRFSGRQFSNSRSEMNVSTLELGDSALYLCASSLGANEQYFGPGTRLTVT.

The rearrangement uses TRBV5-1 and TRBJ1-5, with a weak D call TRBD1 (5 bases). The CDR3 contains 14 residues. Germline CDR1 and CDR2: SGHRS and YFSETQ. V was pared by 0 bases and J by 5 bases, with 9 bases between. This chain's CDR3 is CASSLGGGDQPQHF. The CDR3 coding sequence is TGCGCCAGCAGCTTGGGGGGAGGGGATCAGCCCCAGCATTTT. The full variable domain, rest sourced from reference TRBV5-1 and TRBJ1-5, is KAGVTQTPRYLIKTRGQQVTLSCSPISGHRSVSWYQQTPGQGLQFLFEYFSETQRNKGNFPGRFSGRQFSNSRSEMNVSTLELGDSALYLCASSLGGGDQPQHFGDGTRLSIL.

The chain couples TRBV4-3 to TRBJ2-5; 8 bases fit TRBD2. The CDR3 sequence is 17 residues long. V shed 2 bases, J shed 0 bases, and the junction held 8 bases outside the gene matches. Germline V CDR1 and CDR2: LGHNA, YSLEER. CDR3 loop: CASSQRAGGHNQETQYF. The CDR3 DNA reads as TGCGCCAGCAGCCAAAGGGCGGGGGGCCACAACCAAGAGACCCAGTACTTC.

J is TRBJ2-1 and V is TRBV13; maybe TRBD2 (6 bases). This CDR3 is built from 14 residues. In germline, CDR1 is PRHDT, CDR2 FYEKMQ (reference sequence). Between the trimmed V and J ends, which lost 8 bases and 0 bases, there was a span of 11 bases. The CDR3 here is CASRRGISYNEQFF. The CDR3 DNA follows: TGTGCCAGCCGACGCGGGATCTCCTACAATGAGCAGTTCTTC.

This chain uses TRBV7-2 with TRBJ2-1; 7 bases match TRBD2. The germline V gene encodes CDR1 SGHTA and CDR2 FQGNSA. The CDR3 sequence is 16 residues long. J was trimmed by 3 bases and V by 6 bases; bases with no gene match: 11. The CDR3 loop reads CASRDTGGVFYNEQFF. CDR3 coding DNA: TGTGCCAGCAGGGACACTGGGGGGGTGTTCTACAATGAGCAGTTCTTC.

The chain recombines TRBV20-1 with TRBJ2-1; D unclear. V lost 2 bases to trimming and J lost 6 bases, with 20 bases between them. This CDR3 comprises 16 residues. CDR1 is DFQATT, CDR2 SNEGSKA, per germline (reference sequence). CDR3 sequence: CSARHPRAVRFNEQFF. The CDR3 bases are TGCAGTGCTAGACATCCAAGGGCAGTCAGGTTCAATGAGCAGTTCTTC.

The rearrangement uses TRBV5-1 and TRBJ1-2, with TRBD1 matching 7 bases. V shed 3 bases, J shed 2 bases, and the junction held 7 bases outside the gene matches. Germline V lookup: CDR1 SGHRS, CDR2 YFSETQ. This CDR3 has 15 amino acids. The CDR3 is CASSSTGQPNYGYTF. DNA of the CDR3: TGCGCCAGCAGCTCGACGGGACAGCCAAACTATGGCTACACCTTC.

There are a few counts of this clonotype. The J gene is TRBJ2-7, the V gene TRBV21-1; TRBD1 is the table's D call and was not checked against the DNA. TRBV21-1 is recorded as a pseudogene. The length of the CDR3 is 16 residues. CDR3 bases: TGTGCCAGCAGCTCACAGGGGGCCGAAGATTCCCACGAGCAGTACTTC. Translation: CASSSQGAEDSHEQYF.

V and J are TRBV5-1 and TRBJ2-1; D remains unclear. Germline V gene lookup returns CDR1 SGHRS and CDR2 YFSETQ. The V end lost 4 bases, the J end lost 6 bases, and 11 bases lay between the germline ends. This CDR3 contains 13 residues. CDR3 in amino acids: CASSPLSTNEQFF. CDR3 nucleotides: TGCGCCAGCAGCCCCCTCTCAACCAATGAGCAGTTCTTC.

The genes are TRBV6-6 and TRBJ2-1, with 7 bases fitting TRBD1. V was pared by 10 bases and J by 0 bases, with 6 bases of the junction left unmatched. The CDR3 is 14 residues long. CDR1 is MNHNY and CDR2 is SVGAGI in the germline V gene (reference sequence). For the CDR3, the DNA is TGTGCCACCGTTAGGGGGCACTCCTACAATGAGCAGTTCTTC. Its translation: CATVRGHSYNEQFF.